This T cell receptor beta chain was sequenced for a study of technical replicates of blood from several donors. The CDR3 length is 16 residues. The V end was cut by 3 bases, the J end by 7 bases, with 19 bases between. In germline, CDR1 is MGHRA, CDR2 YSYEKL. Produced via immunoSEQ multiplex PCR; TCRdb's table is partial and in-frame only. Among 65,000 to 90,000 clones listed, over 90% were seen once. The genes are TRBV4-1 and TRBJ2-1, with D possibly TRBD2 on 5 matching bases. This clonotype was sampled from a human donor in good health. Some clones in this sample may be carry-over from other donors' samples. The sample taken for sequencing was PBMCs. In nucleotides, the CDR3 is TGCGCCAGCAGCCAGGCCGCCGGAGGCCTGAGAAATGAGCAGTTCTTC. This encodes CASSQAAGGLRNEQFF.